This T cell receptor beta chain was sequenced for a study of blood T cells in healthy people across ages. Primers used in a second PCR of about 7 to 11 cycles were a sample-barcoded 5' primer and a J-beta primer mix. TCRdb reanalysed the 5' RACE reads using MiXCR and keeps one entry per CDR3 protein. The table records 1.5 million to 1.9 million distinct CDR3 sequences, 42% of them present only once. The source of this sequence is a woman between 18 and 29 years old in good health. Sequencing was carried out using blood.

The CDR3 here is CASSPLVADGYTF. In nucleotides, the CDR3 is TGTGCCAGCTCACCCTTGGTGGCGGATGGCTACACCTTC. J is TRBJ1-2 and V is TRBV18, with D unresolved. The CDR3 consists of 13 residues. With 3 bases removed from V and 6 bases from J, the gap between germline ends came to 11 bases. Germline V lookup: CDR1 KGHSH, CDR2 LQKENI.